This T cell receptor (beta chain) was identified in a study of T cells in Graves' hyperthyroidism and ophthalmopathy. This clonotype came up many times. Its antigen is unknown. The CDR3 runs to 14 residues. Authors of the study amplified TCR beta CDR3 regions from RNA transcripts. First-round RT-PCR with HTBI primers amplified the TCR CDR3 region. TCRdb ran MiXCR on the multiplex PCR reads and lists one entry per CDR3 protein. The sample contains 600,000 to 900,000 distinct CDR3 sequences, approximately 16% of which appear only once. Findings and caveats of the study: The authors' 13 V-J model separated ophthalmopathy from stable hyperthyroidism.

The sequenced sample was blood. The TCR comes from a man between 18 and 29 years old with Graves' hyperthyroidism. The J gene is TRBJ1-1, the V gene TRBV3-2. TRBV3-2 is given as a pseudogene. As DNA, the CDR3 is TGTGCCAGCAGCCAAGTATACGGGACTTGGGAAGCTTTCTTT. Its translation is CASSQVYGTWEAFF.